This T cell receptor (beta chain) was sequenced in a study of cytomegalovirus exposure and HLA in healthy donors. Study summary: A later analysis reported the approximately 120 validation repertoires used the same platform as the 666 first-cohort repertoires.

Findings and caveats of the study: Many donors carried some public TCRs, although rarity characterized most TCR sequences. Some TCR beta chains (164 of them) were listed as cytomegalovirus-associated.

The germline V gene encodes CDR1 SGHNT and CDR2 YYREEE (reference sequence). J lost 1 base, V lost 3 bases, and 2 bases had no gene match. This CDR3 contains 14 residues. Data came from immunoSEQ multiplex PCR; TCRdb stores just in-frame clones and leaves some out. The sample lists some 140,000 clones; 75% to 90% were seen once. This clone appeared once. Its target is not known. The sample taken for sequencing was PBMCs. The chain carries TRBV5-4 and TRBJ2-3; 7 bases match TRBD2. This receptor was identified in a man in his late teens or twenties in good health and CMV-seropositive. CDR3 amino acids: CASSSRGGTDTQYF. Written as DNA, the CDR3 is TGTGCCAGCAGCTCCCGGGGGGGCACAGATACGCAGTATTTT.